Here is one T cell receptor beta chain with its context. Its antigen is unknown. Different DNA sequences within this sample yield the same CDR3. The study sampled blood at baseline, cycle 4 day 1, and cycle 7 day 1. Sequencing was performed with immunoSEQ multiplex PCR; in TCRdb, only in-frame clones are kept and a portion is missing. The data show roughly 67,000 clones, about 92% seen once. The sample is drawn from a study of OX40 agonist ivuxolimab in advanced cancers. Study-level background: Participants, 70% to 90% male, averaged around 60 years of age, ranging from roughly 23 to 90. Enrollees could have had prior anti-PD-1, anti-PD-L1 or anti-CTLA-4 therapy, which roughly 40% had received.

Overall study findings and caveats: Among T cells, CD8+ cells averaged more expanded clones than CD4+ cells.

The sequence was collected from an adult with an advanced solid tumor such as melanoma, head and neck, liver or kidney cancer. This material consisted of CD4+ or CD8+ T cells sorted from blood, taken in a trial of the OX40 agonist ivuxolimab.

The CDR3, as DNA: TGCAGCGTTGTAGCTAGCGGGGGGGCCCCCACAGATACGCAGTATTTT. It translates to CSVVASGGAPTDTQYF. The genes are TRBV29-1 and TRBJ2-3; 12 bases match TRBD2. The germline CDR1 and CDR2 sequences are SQVTM and ANQGSEA. The trim removed 4 bases at V and 2 bases at J, leaving 7 bases unmatched. The CDR3 runs 16 residues.